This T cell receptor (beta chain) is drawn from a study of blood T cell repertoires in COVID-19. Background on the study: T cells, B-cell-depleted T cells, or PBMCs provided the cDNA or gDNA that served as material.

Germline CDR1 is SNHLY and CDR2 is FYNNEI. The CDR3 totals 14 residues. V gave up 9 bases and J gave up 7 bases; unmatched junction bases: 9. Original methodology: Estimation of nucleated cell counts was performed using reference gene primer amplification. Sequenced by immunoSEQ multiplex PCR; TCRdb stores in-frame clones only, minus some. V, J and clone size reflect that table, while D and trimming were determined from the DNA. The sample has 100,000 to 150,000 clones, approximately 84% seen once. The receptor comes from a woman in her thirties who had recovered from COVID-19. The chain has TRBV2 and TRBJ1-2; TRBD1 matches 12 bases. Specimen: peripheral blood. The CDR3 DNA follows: TGTGCCAGAACCGGGACAGGGGGCGCAGGTGGCTACACCTTC. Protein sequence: CARTGTGGAGGYTF.